Below are 21 T cell receptor beta chains sequenced from a single sample in a study of beta chain features in type 1 diabetes. As every portion of the isolated RNA was reverse transcribed, the sequencing read expressed TCRB transcripts. Assay: immunoSEQ multiplex PCR; the TCRdb copy retains only in-frame clones and omits some. The table has around 310,000 clones, 8% to 13% seen once; the top ten hold around 0.015%. Sample: naive CD4+ T cells from blood. The receptors here all came from a woman in her twenties or thirties in good health.

This chain uses TRBV28 with TRBJ1-4, with 9 bases matching TRBD1. After removal of 4 bases from V and 8 bases from J, the junction contained 17 bases not matched to a gene. CDR3 length equals 18 residues. Germline CDR1 and CDR2: MDHEN and SYDVKM. The CDR3 nucleotides are TGTGCCAGCAGTTCGCCGCCGGGACAGGGCTCATCTTCGGAAAAACTGTTTTTT. It codes for CASSSPPGQGSSSEKLFF. Combining the CDR3 with reference TRBV28 and TRBJ1-4 gives the whole variable domain DVKVTQSSRYLVKRTGEKVFLECVQDMDHENMFWYRQDPGLGLRLIYFSYDVKMKEKGDIPEGYSVSREKKERFSLILESASTNQTSMYLCASSSPPGQGSSSEKLFFGSGTQLSVL.

The chain couples TRBV5-6 to TRBJ1-1; no firm D call. This CDR3 spans 15 amino acids. V dropped 0 bases and J dropped 0 bases, with 9 bases sitting between them. Germline CDR1 SGHDT, CDR2 YYEEEE. The CDR3, as DNA: TGTGCCAGCAGCTTGGAGGCGGCGATGAACACTGAAGCTTTCTTT. Translating gives CASSLEAAMNTEAFF.

This clone was detected a few times. This chain joins TRBV28 and TRBJ2-2; tentative D call: TRBD1 (6 bases). The V end was cut by 5 bases, the J end by 10 bases, with 14 bases between. Germline V gene data show CDR1 as MDHEN and CDR2 as SYDVKM. The CDR3 loop spans 13 amino acids. CDR3 coding DNA: TGTGCCAGCAGTCAGTCAGGGGTCTCGGAGCTGTTTTTT. It translates to CASSQSGVSELFF.

The V gene is TRBV5-1, the J gene TRBJ2-5; 7 nucleotides line up with TRBD1. The DNA end lines up better with TRBJ2-7; the J call may be wrong. Germline V gene sequence: CDR1 SGHRS, CDR2 YFSETQ. The length of the CDR3 is 14 residues. Written as DNA, the CDR3 is TGCGCCAGCAGCTTGACAGGGGCCAGCTACGAGCAGTACTTC. It encodes CASSLTGASYEQYF.

This clone came up a few times. This chain links TRBV6-1 with TRBJ2-5; 7 nucleotides align to TRBD1. This CDR3 spans 15 amino acids. J was trimmed by 5 bases and V by 4 bases; bases with no gene match: 10. Germline CDR1 is MNHNS and CDR2 is SASEGT. In DNA form, the CDR3 reads TGTGCCAGCAGTGGAGGGGGCGACCGATCCGAGACCCAGTACTTC. It codes for CASSGGGDRSETQYF.

This clone was counted only a few times. The chain uses TRBV5-1 and TRBJ2-5; D remains unclear. There are 14 residues in the CDR3. CDR1 and CDR2 (germline): SGHRS, YFSETQ. V lost 3 bases and J 2 bases, leaving 11 bases between the germline ends. The CDR3 bases are TGCGCCAGCAGCTCAGGTACACCACAAGAGACCCAGTACTTC. This translates into CASSSGTPQETQYF.

This sequence joins TRBV28 and TRBJ2-5; a possible D gene is TRBD2 (5 bases). V lost 2 bases to trimming and J lost 7 bases, with 11 bases between them. Germline CDR1 is MDHEN and CDR2 is SYDVKM. There are 13 residues in the CDR3. The chain's CDR3 is CASSLTGWGTQYF. In DNA, the CDR3 is TGTGCCAGCAGTTTAACGGGATGGGGGACCCAGTACTTC.

The gene calls are TRBV5-8 and TRBJ2-7; D remains ambiguous. CDR3 length: 13 amino acids. Germline V gene lookup returns CDR1 SGHTS and CDR2 YDEGEE. Trimming took off 4 bases at V and 2 bases at J, with 10 bases between the two ends. The CDR3 reads CASSRYEAYEQYF. Here the CDR3 DNA reads TGTGCCAGCAGCCGATACGAGGCCTACGAGCAGTACTTC.

The V gene is TRBV7-6, the J gene TRBJ2-2; D is possibly TRBD2 (6 bases). Trimming removed 2 bases at V and 5 bases at J, with 9 bases between. Germline CDR1 SGHVS, CDR2 FNYEAQ. This CDR3 spans 14 amino acids. For the CDR3, the DNA is TGTGCCAGCAGCTTAACCGGAGGGACCGGGGAGCTGTTTTTT. Translated, it gives CASSLTGGTGELFF.

Only a few counts were recorded for this clone. The chain employs TRBV30 and TRBJ2-2, with a tentative D call TRBD2 (6 bases). V was clipped by 3 bases and J by 3 bases, with 11 bases between them. Germline V gene sequence: CDR1 GTSNPN, CDR2 SVGIG (reference sequence). CDR3 length equals 14 residues. CDR3 sequence (DNA): TGTGCCTGGAGCAGAGGGACTCACACCGGGGAGCTGTTTTTT. Translated, it gives CAWSRGTHTGELFF.

The chain carries TRBV30 and TRBJ1-2; the match to TRBD1 covers 10 bases. J gave up 2 bases and V 0 bases, and 9 bases lay outside the gene matches. The CDR3 is 17 amino acids. The germline gives CDR1 GTSNPN, CDR2 SVGIG (reference sequence). The CDR3 bases are TGTGCCTGGAGTGTAAGGGGACAGGGGTCCAGAAACTATGGCTACACCTTC. Translated, it gives CAWSVRGQGSRNYGYTF.

This clone was observed a few times. This chain uses TRBV28 with TRBJ2-7; no definite D call. Trimming left V 2 bases short and J 3 bases short, with 14 bases between. Germline CDR1 reads MDHEN; CDR2 reads SYDVKM. The CDR3 consists of 15 residues. CDR3 bases: TGTGCCAGCAGTTTAAGTGGAACTCGACTCTACGAGCAGTACTTC. Translating gives CASSLSGTRLYEQYF.

V and J are TRBV28 and TRBJ2-7; D uncertain. V gave up 2 bases and J gave up 1 base, with 12 bases separating them. This CDR3 comprises 15 residues. From germline, CDR1 is MDHEN and CDR2 SYDVKM. CDR3 DNA: TGTGCCAGCAGTTTAAACACAGATTGGTCCTACGAGCAGTACTTC. Residues: CASSLNTDWSYEQYF.

V and J are TRBV19 and TRBJ2-3; the match to TRBD1 covers 9 bases. CDR1 and CDR2 (germline): LNHDA, SQIVND (reference sequence). CDR3 size: 14 residues. With V trimmed by 5 bases and J by 2 bases, 2 bases remained unmatched. The DNA for the CDR3 is TGTGCCAGTAGTGGACAGGGGTTCACAGATACGCAGTATTTT. Amino acid sequence: CASSGQGFTDTQYF. Complete variable domain (other parts from reference TRBV19 and TRBJ2-3): DGGITQSPKYLFRKEGQNVTLSCEQNLNHDAMYWYRQDPGQGLRLIYYSQIVNDFQKGDIAEGYSVSREKKESFPLTVTSAQKNPTAFYLCASSGQGFTDTQYFGPGTRLTVL.

CDR3 sequence: CASSMSQNTEAFF. CDR3 coding DNA: TGTGCCAGTAGTATGAGTCAGAACACTGAAGCTTTCTTT. This chain connects TRBV19 to TRBJ1-1; D is ambiguous. The V gene lost 3 bases and the J gene lost 1 base, with 6 bases spanning the gap. Per germline, CDR1 LNHDA and CDR2 SQIVND (reference sequence). CDR3 size: 13 residues.

Note on this clone: In the same sample, other DNA sequences code for this CDR3. The CDR3: CSVEGLAGYEQYF. The CDR3 nucleotides are TGCAGCGTTGAAGGACTAGCGGGTTACGAGCAGTACTTC. The chain joins TRBV29-1 to TRBJ2-7, with 10 bases identical to TRBD2. V dropped 1 base and J dropped 4; count of bases not matched to a gene: 1. Germline V gives CDR1 SQVTM, CDR2 ANQGSEA. The length of the CDR3 is 13 residues.

This chain uses TRBV10-3 with TRBJ1-2; 11 nucleotides agree with TRBD1. Germline assignment: CDR1 ENHRY and CDR2 SYGVKD. The trim removed 7 bases at V and 7 bases at J, leaving 5 bases unmatched. The CDR3 is 13 amino acids. CDR3 in amino acids: CAITGTGGVGYTF. The DNA for the CDR3 is TGTGCCATCACCGGGACAGGGGGTGTTGGCTACACCTTC.

CDR3 amino acids: CASSLSSGSPNEQFF. The CDR3 DNA reads TGTGCCAGCAGCTTATCTAGCGGGAGTCCAAATGAGCAGTTCTTC. The genes are TRBV7-3 and TRBJ2-1; 10 nucleotides agree with TRBD2. This CDR3 has 15 amino acids. CDR1 and CDR2 from the germline V gene are SGHTA and FQGTGA. With V trimmed by 2 bases and J by 7 bases, 5 bases remained unmatched. Together with reference TRBV7-3 and TRBJ2-1, the CDR3 gives the full variable domain: GAGVSQTPSNKVTEKGKYVELRCDPISGHTALYWYRQSLGQGPEFLIYFQGTGAADDSGLPNDRFFAVRPEGSVSTLKIQRTERGDSAVYLCASSLSSGSPNEQFFGPGTRLTVL.

This sequence joins TRBV28 and TRBJ2-1; perhaps TRBD1 as D (5 bases). The ends were cut back, 3 bases at V and 5 bases at J, with 11 bases in the middle. CDR1 is MDHEN, CDR2 SYDVKM, per germline. The CDR3 covers 14 residues. CDR3 sequence reads: CASSFSDRDNEQFF. As DNA, the CDR3 is TGTGCCAGCAGTTTCAGTGACAGAGACAATGAGCAGTTCTTC.

Only a few counts were recorded for this clone. The chain is built from TRBV15 and TRBJ2-3; 13 bases line up with TRBD2. Unmatched junction bases numbered 8, after V lost 0 bases and J lost 5 bases. The length of the CDR3 is 18 residues. The germline V gene encodes CDR1 LNHNV and CDR2 YYDKDF (reference sequence). The CDR3 DNA reads TGTGCCACCAGCAGAGATTTAAGGACTAGCGGGAGAGGAGATACGCAGTATTTT. It specifies CATSRDLRTSGRGDTQYF.

CDR3 nucleotide sequence: TGTGCCAGCACCACTTCAGGGGGCGCGGACGAGCAGTACTTC. It encodes CASTTSGGADEQYF. The chain is built from TRBV7-2 and TRBJ2-7; TRBD1 matches 8 bases. The V gene's germline CDR1 is SGHTA and CDR2 FQGNSA. V was pared by 7 bases and J by 5 bases, with 10 bases of the junction left unmatched. This CDR3 is built from 14 residues. The complete variable domain, with remaining parts taken from reference TRBV7-2 and TRBJ2-7, reads GAGVSQSPSNKVTEKGKDVELRCDPISGHTALYWYRQSLGQGLEFLIYFQGNSAPDKSGLPSDRFSAERTGGSVSTLTIQRTQQEDSAVYLCASTTSGGADEQYFGPGTRLTVT.